The next 3 T cell receptor beta chains were all read from a single sample in a study of T cells after yellow fever vaccination. Each CDR3 protein is one row after TCRdb ran MiXCR on the 5' RACE reads. The sample comprises approximately 450,000 distinct CDR3 sequences, 18% of which are singletons, and about 18% rests with the top ten. The sample consisted of PBMCs, taken before the yellow fever booster vaccination. These receptors came from a man between 18 and 29 years old who received the YFV17D yellow fever vaccine.

The rearrangement joins TRBV6-2 or TRBV6-3 to TRBJ2-3; perhaps D is TRBD1 or TRBD2 (5 bases each). This CDR3 is 13 amino acids long. Trimming removed 7 bases at V and 10 bases at J, with 18 bases between. Looked up from germline, CDR1 is MNHEY and CDR2 is SVGEGT. The CDR3, as DNA: TGTGCCAGCACGGGGACGGTTATGGTCGCGCAGTATTTT. This encodes CASTGTVMVAQYF.

This clonotype was detected many times. The chain links TRBV18 to TRBJ2-2; no clear D gene. The CDR3 loop spans 13 amino acids. Trimming took off 3 bases at V and 6 bases at J, with 8 bases between the two ends. In germline, CDR1 is KGHSH, CDR2 LQKENI. CDR3 protein: CASSPIAAGELFF. DNA for the CDR3: TGTGCCAGCTCACCTATCGCGGCCGGGGAGCTGTTTTTT.

The chain is built from TRBV7-2 and TRBJ2-7; weak D call: TRBD1 (5 bases). Between the trimmed V and J ends, which lost 1 base and 5 bases, there was a span of 9 bases. The CDR3 extends over 13 amino acids. Germline values: CDR1 SGHTA, CDR2 FQGNSA. CDR3 residues: CASSLGRRDEQYF. DNA for the CDR3: TGTGCCAGCAGCTTAGGTCGCAGGGACGAGCAGTACTTC.